This T cell receptor (beta chain) was documented in a study of T cell repertoires in cytomegalovirus infection. Study-wide background: Public TCR beta signature analysis indicated the presence of both CMV infection and matching HLA type.

MiXCR was run by TCRdb on the reads, yielding one entry per CDR3 protein. Among 250,000 to 300,000 distinct CDR3 sequences listed, over 15% were seen once. The CDR3 covers 16 residues. The germline V gene has CDR1 SEHNR and CDR2 FQNEAQ (reference sequence). Trimming removed 4 bases from V and 2 bases from J; junction bases left unmatched: 4. This clonotype originated in a human donor in good health (CMV status not recorded). Some clones in this sample may be carry-over from other donors' samples. Material: CD8+ T cells from PBMCs. The chain joins TRBV7-9 to TRBJ2-5; the match to TRBD2 covers 13 bases. CDR3 loop: CASSSTSGGVQETQYF. The CDR3 coding sequence is TGTGCCAGCAGCTCAACTAGCGGGGGGGTACAAGAGACCCAGTACTTC.